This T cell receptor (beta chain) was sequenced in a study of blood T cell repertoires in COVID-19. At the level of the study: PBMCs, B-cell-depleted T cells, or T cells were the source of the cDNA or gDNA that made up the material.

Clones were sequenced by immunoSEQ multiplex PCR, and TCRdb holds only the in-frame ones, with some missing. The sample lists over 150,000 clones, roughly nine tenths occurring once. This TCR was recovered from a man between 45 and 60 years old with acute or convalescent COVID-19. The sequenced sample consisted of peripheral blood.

In nucleotides, the CDR3 is TGTGCCAGCAGCCAAGAGGGCAGTTTGCTGAACACTGAAGCTTTCTTT. It yields the protein CASSQEGSLLNTEAFF. The gene calls are TRBV4-2 and TRBJ1-1; D gene unclear. Trimming left V 0 bases short and J 0 bases short, with 11 bases between. The CDR3 has 16 residues. Per the germline V gene, CDR1 is LGHNA and CDR2 is YNFKEQ.